The T cell receptor (beta chain) under discussion was sequenced for a study of blood T cell repertoires in COVID-19. About the research overall: Some COVID-19 samples were acute and others convalescent; all came from the United States, Italy and Spain.

Per the original data handling: The assay estimated nucleated cells by amplifying reference gene primers. Produced via immunoSEQ multiplex PCR; TCRdb's table is partial and in-frame only. D and trimming come from the DNA, and the V and J calls and clone size come from that table. The table records 250,000 to 300,000 clones, approximately 88% of them present only once. The participants were between about 18 and 90 years old and came from 24 US areas. The sequence derives from a woman between 25 and 40 years old who had recovered from COVID-19. Material for sequencing was PBMCs or T cells enriched from blood (not recorded which).

The chain's CDR3 is CSVGGSLAGYNEQFF. For the CDR3, the DNA is TGCAGCGTTGGGGGTAGCCTAGCGGGGTACAATGAGCAGTTCTTC. The V call is TRBV29-1, the J call TRBJ2-1, with 9 bases fitting TRBD2. CDR1 is SQVTM, CDR2 ANQGSEA, per germline. CDR3 length: 15 residues. J lost 4 bases, V lost 4 bases, and 8 bases had no gene match.